A single sample is the source of the 25 T cell receptor beta chains below, sequenced in a study of CD8+CD57+ T cells in acquired aplastic anemia (dated by TCRdb to between 2018 and 2020). For sequencing, an Illumina HiSeq 2000 was employed. TCR beta VDJ combination and CDR3 sequence profiling used genomic DNA as the template. TCRdb passed the public sequencing reads through fastp at Q25 and MiXCR, retaining productive beta sequences. Rows with one shared CDR3 protein collapse into an entry with the most common genes and DNA. The sample yields 100,000 to 150,000 distinct CDR3 sequences; over 45% were counted once. The top ten clonotypes cover 2% to 3% of the sample. Sequenced material: sorted CD4+, CD8+, or CD8+CD57+ T cells (not recorded which) from PBMCs. The receptors derive from a human donor in good health, serving as a control.

As for this clonotype: A single base separates this from a much larger clone, so it may be a read error. The rearrangement links TRBV6-1 to TRBJ1-3; tentatively, D is TRBD1 (6 bases). The germline V gene has CDR1 MNHNS and CDR2 SASEGT. The CDR3 is made up of 12 amino acids. V was pared by 7 bases and J by 11 bases, with 15 bases between. The CDR3 protein is CASNPVRGPIYF. DNA of the CDR3: TGTGCCAGCAACCCCGTCAGGGGCCCCATATATTTT.

This sequence joins TRBV4-2 and TRBJ2-1; 8 bases match TRBD2. The ends lost 1 base at V and 5 bases at J; junction bases unmatched: 10. Germline-derived CDR1 and CDR2 are LGHNA and YNFKEQ. The CDR3 covers 17 residues. As DNA, the CDR3 is TGTGCCAGCAGCCAAGCCGGGACTAGGATTCACGACAATGAGCAGTTCTTC. Residues: CASSQAGTRIHDNEQFF.

This clonotype was observed at least ten times. The gene calls are TRBV6-5 and TRBJ2-7, with 11 positions matching TRBD2. Trimming cost V 4 bases and J 3 bases; bases outside gene matches: 5. CDR1 and CDR2 from the germline V gene are MNHEY and SVGAGI. The CDR3 loop spans 15 amino acids. CDR3 region: CASSSSSGGIYEQYF. The CDR3 bases are TGTGCCAGCAGTTCCTCTAGCGGGGGGATCTACGAGCAGTACTTC.

The sample holds a few counts of this clonotype. The rearrangement joins TRBV6-6 to TRBJ2-3; D possibly corresponds to TRBD2 (5 bases). CDR3 size: 14 residues. Germline-derived CDR1 and CDR2 are MNHNY and SVGAGI (reference sequence). Trimming removed 7 bases from V and 0 bases from J, with 11 bases in between. This CDR3 is CASTLGLSTDTQYF. CDR3 sequence (DNA): TGTGCCAGCACCTTAGGACTGAGCACAGATACGCAGTATTTT.

This rearrangement joins TRBV20-1 to TRBJ2-5, with a tentative D call TRBD2 (5 bases). The CDR3 spans 14 residues. Germline V gene lookup returns CDR1 DFQATT and CDR2 SNEGSKA (reference sequence). V lost 6 bases and J 3 bases, leaving 17 bases between the germline ends. CDR3 amino acids: CSALPSGYKETQYF. The CDR3, as DNA: TGCAGTGCCCTCCCCTCGGGGTACAAAGAGACCCAGTACTTC.

The chain couples TRBV7-9 to TRBJ1-1; 9 bases match TRBD1. This CDR3 contains 13 residues. Losses at the gene ends were 4 bases for V and 8 bases for J; bases not matched to a gene: 5. Germline V CDR1 and CDR2: SEHNR, FQNEAQ (reference sequence). CDR3 nucleotide sequence: TGTGCCAGCAGCTGGGGACAGGGAACCGAAGCTTTCTTT. Translating it yields CASSWGQGTEAFF.

This clonotype appeared many times. This sequence joins TRBV5-4 and TRBJ2-3, with no clear D. The CDR3 is made up of 14 amino acids. The germline gives CDR1 SGHNT, CDR2 YYREEE (reference sequence). The ends were cut back, 3 bases at V and 0 bases at J, with 8 bases in the middle. Here the CDR3 reads CASSSGASTDTQYF. In DNA form, the CDR3 reads TGTGCCAGCAGCTCCGGTGCTAGCACAGATACGCAGTATTTT.

This clonotype was observed many times. The chain is built from TRBV7-3 and TRBJ1-2, with 7 bases fitting TRBD1. CDR3 length: 14 residues. Germline V gene lookup returns CDR1 SGHTA and CDR2 FQGTGA. Trimming took 5 bases from V and 4 from J; bases not matched to a gene: 7. CDR3 DNA: TGTGCCAGCAGCCCCGACCGGACAGGCTATGGCTACACCTTC. Amino acid sequence: CASSPDRTGYGYTF.

The chain links TRBV10-3 to TRBJ2-2; D tentatively reads TRBD1 or TRBD2 (6 bases each). The V and J ends lost 10 bases and 3 bases respectively, with 15 bases between them. The V gene's germline CDR1 is ENHRY and CDR2 SYGVKD. The CDR3 covers 14 residues. CDR3 residues: CATRGPTDTGELFF. CDR3 in DNA: TGTGCCACCCGGGGGCCTACGGACACCGGGGAGCTGTTTTTT.

The chain is built from TRBV2 and TRBJ1-1; no definite D call. CDR3 length: 13 residues. CDR1 is SNHLY and CDR2 is FYNNEI in the germline V gene. Deletions cut 4 bases from V and 3 bases from J, with 9 bases between. CDR3 loop: CASSAGRDTEAFF. The CDR3 nucleotides are TGTGCCAGCAGTGCAGGACGGGACACTGAAGCTTTCTTT.

This clonotype was observed at least ten times. The V call is TRBV5-5, the J call TRBJ1-1; D might be TRBD1 (6 bases). The germline gives CDR1 SGHKS, CDR2 YYEKEE (reference sequence). V was trimmed by 1 base and J by 4 bases, leaving 14 bases between them. The CDR3 consists of 15 residues. The CDR3 loop reads CASSLLAQGFTEAFF. The CDR3 DNA is TGTGCCAGCAGCTTGTTGGCACAGGGATTCACTGAAGCTTTCTTT.

The J gene is TRBJ1-2, the V gene TRBV15; perhaps TRBD1 as D (5 bases). There are 14 residues in the CDR3. The V gene lost 3 bases and the J gene lost 4 bases, with 12 bases spanning the gap. The V gene's germline CDR1 is LNHNV and CDR2 YYDKDF (reference sequence). CDR3 residues: CATSSPSGTYGYTF. CDR3 DNA sequence: TGTGCCACCAGCAGCCCGTCCGGGACCTATGGCTACACCTTC.

CDR3 loop: CASGEGGSPLHF. In nucleotides, the CDR3 is TGTGCCAGCGGTGAGGGAGGATCACCCCTCCACTTT. V and J are TRBV9 and TRBJ1-6, with D hard to call. V gave up 7 bases and J gave up 10 bases, with 12 bases separating them. Per the germline V gene, CDR1 is SGDLS and CDR2 is YYNGEE. CDR3 size: 12 residues.

The chain uses TRBV29-1 and TRBJ2-3; no firm D call. The CDR3 loop spans 11 amino acids. Germline CDR1 is SQVTM and CDR2 is ANQGSEA. V was clipped by 5 bases and J by 6 bases, with 9 bases between them. The CDR3 nucleotides read TGCAGCGTTTTTGAGTGGGATACGCAGTATTTT. Its translation: CSVFEWDTQYF.

This clonotype has just a few counts. The chain joins TRBV18 to TRBJ1-3; 8 bases align to TRBD1. V gave up 2 bases and J gave up 2 bases; unmatched junction bases: 8. CDR1 is KGHSH and CDR2 is LQKENI in the germline V gene. CDR3 length equals 17 residues. CDR3 region: CASSPMDQGATGNTIYF. In nucleotides, the CDR3 is TGTGCCAGCTCACCAATGGATCAGGGGGCGACTGGAAACACCATATATTTT. Full variable domain (missing parts from reference TRBV18 and TRBJ1-3): NAGVMQNPRHLVRRRGQEARLRCSPMKGHSHVYWYRQLPEEGLKFMVYLQKENIIDESGMPKERFSAEFPKEGPSILRIQQVVRGDSAAYFCASSPMDQGATGNTIYFGEGSWLTVV.

The CDR3 loop is CASSDSGTASDGYTF. In DNA form, the CDR3 reads TGTGCCAGTAGTGACTCCGGGACAGCTTCGGATGGCTACACCTTC. The rearrangement links TRBV19 to TRBJ1-2; 7 nucleotides match TRBD1. V shed 5 bases, J shed 6 bases, and the junction held 12 bases outside the gene matches. The CDR3 length is 15 residues. Germline values: CDR1 LNHDA, CDR2 SQIVND (reference sequence).

The genes are TRBV25-1 and TRBJ2-2, with 10 bases lining up with TRBD1. The germline V gene has CDR1 MGHDK and CDR2 SYGVNS. V lost 10 bases and J lost 3; bases outside the gene matches: 8. This CDR3 comprises 15 residues. The CDR3 region has the DNA TGTGCCAACCGCGGTGGGACAGGGGACACCGGGGAGCTGTTTTTT. It specifies CANRGGTGDTGELFF.

The genes are TRBV20-1 and TRBJ1-4; the match to TRBD1 covers 8 bases. This CDR3 spans 14 amino acids. The J segment lost 10 bases and the V segment lost 3 bases, leaving 10 bases of the junction unmatched. Germline-derived CDR1 and CDR2 are DFQATT and SNEGSKA (reference sequence). The CDR3 here is CSASTAGGGGKLFF. CDR3 nucleotides: TGCAGTGCTAGTACGGCAGGGGGCGGTGGAAAACTGTTTTTT.

This chain uses TRBV29-1 with TRBJ1-1; no clear D gene. V was pared by 4 bases and J by 2 bases, with 14 bases between. The V gene's germline CDR1 is SQVTM and CDR2 ANQGSEA. The CDR3 consists of 14 residues. The CDR3 nucleotides are TGCAGCGTTGCACCATTGACGGGAAACACTGAAGCTTTCTTT. Amino acid sequence: CSVAPLTGNTEAFF.

V is TRBV24-1 and J is TRBJ2-1; D gene uncertain. The CDR3 length is 11 residues. Germline CDR1 reads KGHDR; CDR2 reads SFDVKD. The ends were cut back, 5 bases at V and 7 bases at J, with 5 bases in the middle. This CDR3 reads CATSVRNEQFF. The CDR3 DNA sequence: TGTGCCACCAGTGTTCGAAATGAGCAGTTCTTC.

This clonotype occurred once. The chain links TRBV29-1 to TRBJ2-3; D is ambiguous. V shed 3 bases and J shed 0 bases, with 4 bases lying between them. The germline V gene encodes CDR1 SQVTM and CDR2 ANQGSEA. The CDR3 has 12 amino acids. The CDR3: CSVDVSTDTQYF. The DNA of the CDR3 is TGCAGCGTTGATGTGAGCACAGATACGCAGTATTTT.

This clonotype was seen many times. The chain couples TRBV30 to TRBJ2-7; 7 nucleotides agree with TRBD1. This CDR3 has 16 residues. J lost 4 bases, V lost 1 base, and 13 bases had no gene match. CDR1 GTSNPN and CDR2 SVGIG come from the germline V gene (reference sequence). CDR3 in amino acids: CAWSDANRGRGYEQYF. The CDR3 DNA is TGTGCCTGGAGTGACGCTAATAGGGGGCGCGGGTACGAGCAGTACTTC.

The chain combines TRBV19 with TRBJ1-1, with D possibly TRBD1 on 6 matching bases. This CDR3 is 18 amino acids long. The germline V gene encodes CDR1 LNHDA and CDR2 SQIVND (reference sequence). Deletions cut 3 bases from V and 5 bases from J, with 25 bases between. The CDR3 sequence: CASSIGGGAAMKGTEAFF. The DNA for the CDR3 is TGTGCCAGTAGTATCGGTGGGGGCGCGGCGATGAAAGGGACTGAAGCTTTCTTT.

This clonotype occurred many times. This chain joins TRBV7-2 and TRBJ1-5, with a possible D match to TRBD1 (6 bases). Germline V lookup: CDR1 SGHTA, CDR2 FQGNSA. This CDR3 has 15 amino acids. Trimming left V 5 bases short and J 0 bases short, with 11 bases between. DNA for the CDR3: TGTGCCAGCAGCCTGTGGACAGATAGCAATCAGCCCCAGCATTTT. Its protein product is CASSLWTDSNQPQHF.

The V gene is TRBV15, the J gene TRBJ2-7, with a weak D call TRBD2 (5 bases). This CDR3 is 12 amino acids long. V gave up 8 bases and J gave up 2 bases, with 10 bases separating them. CDR1 is LNHNV and CDR2 is YYDKDF in the germline V gene (reference sequence). The CDR3 spells CATEDGAYEQYF. The DNA for the CDR3 is TGTGCCACCGAGGACGGGGCCTACGAGCAGTACTTC.